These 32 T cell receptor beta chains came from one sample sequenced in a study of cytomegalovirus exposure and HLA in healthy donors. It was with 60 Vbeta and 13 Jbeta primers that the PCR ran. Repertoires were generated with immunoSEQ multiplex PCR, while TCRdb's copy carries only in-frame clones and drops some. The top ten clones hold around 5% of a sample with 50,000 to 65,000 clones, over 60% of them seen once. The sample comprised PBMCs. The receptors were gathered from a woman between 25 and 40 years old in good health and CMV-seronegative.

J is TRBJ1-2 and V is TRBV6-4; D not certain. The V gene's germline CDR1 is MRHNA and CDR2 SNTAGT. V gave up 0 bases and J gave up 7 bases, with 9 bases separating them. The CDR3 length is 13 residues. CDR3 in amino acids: CASSDSARGGYTF. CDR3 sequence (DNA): TGTGCCAGCAGTGACTCCGCCCGGGGTGGCTACACCTTC.

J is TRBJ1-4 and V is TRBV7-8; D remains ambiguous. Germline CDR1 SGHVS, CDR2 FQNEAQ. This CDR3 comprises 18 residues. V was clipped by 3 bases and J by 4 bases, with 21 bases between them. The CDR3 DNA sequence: TGTGCCAGCAGCTTCCGAGACCCTCGCCGGGTGGGTAATGAAAAACTGTTTTTT. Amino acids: CASSFRDPRRVGNEKLFF.

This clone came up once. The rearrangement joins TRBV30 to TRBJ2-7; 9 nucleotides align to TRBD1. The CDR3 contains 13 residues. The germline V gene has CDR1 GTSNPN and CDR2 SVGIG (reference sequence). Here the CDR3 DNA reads TGTGCGTTGGACAGGGGAAACGCCTACGAGCAGTACTTC. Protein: CALDRGNAYEQYF.

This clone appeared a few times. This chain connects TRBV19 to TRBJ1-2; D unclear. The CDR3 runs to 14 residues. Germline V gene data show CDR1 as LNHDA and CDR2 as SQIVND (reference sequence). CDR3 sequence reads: CAFFKQEAAYGYTF. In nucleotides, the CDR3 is TGTGCTTTTTTCAAGCAGGAGGCGGCATACGGCTACACCTTC.

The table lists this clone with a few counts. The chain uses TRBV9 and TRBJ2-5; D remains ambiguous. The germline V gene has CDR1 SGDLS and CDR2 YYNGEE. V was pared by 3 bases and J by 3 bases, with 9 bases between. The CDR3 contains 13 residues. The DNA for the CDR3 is TGTGCCAGCAGCGCGGAGCCTGAAGAGACCCAGTACTTC. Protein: CASSAEPEETQYF.

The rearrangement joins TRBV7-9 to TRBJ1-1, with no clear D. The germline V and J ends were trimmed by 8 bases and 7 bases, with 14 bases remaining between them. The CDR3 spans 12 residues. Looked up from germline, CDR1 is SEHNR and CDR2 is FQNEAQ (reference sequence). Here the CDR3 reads CASPPGGDEAFF. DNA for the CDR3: TGTGCCAGCCCCCCCGGAGGAGATGAAGCTTTCTTT.

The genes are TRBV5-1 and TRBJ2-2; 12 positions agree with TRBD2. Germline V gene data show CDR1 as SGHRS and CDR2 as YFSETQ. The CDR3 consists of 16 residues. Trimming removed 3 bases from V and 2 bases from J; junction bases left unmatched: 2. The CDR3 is CASSSGLAGNTGELFF. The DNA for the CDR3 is TGCGCCAGCAGCTCCGGACTAGCGGGAAACACCGGGGAGCTGTTTTTT.

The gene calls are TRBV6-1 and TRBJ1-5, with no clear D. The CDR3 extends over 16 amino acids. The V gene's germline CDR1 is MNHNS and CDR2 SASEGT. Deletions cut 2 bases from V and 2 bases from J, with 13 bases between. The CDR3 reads CASSERRVNGNQPQHF. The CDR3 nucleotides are TGTGCCAGCAGTGAAAGGCGGGTTAATGGCAATCAGCCCCAGCATTTT.

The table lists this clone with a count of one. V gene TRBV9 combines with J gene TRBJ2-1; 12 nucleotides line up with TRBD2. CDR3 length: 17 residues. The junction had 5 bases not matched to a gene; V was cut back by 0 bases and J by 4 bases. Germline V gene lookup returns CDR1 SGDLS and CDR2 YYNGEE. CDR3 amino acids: CASSVDGLAGGYNEQFF. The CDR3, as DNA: TGTGCCAGCAGCGTAGACGGGCTAGCGGGAGGGTACAATGAGCAGTTCTTC.

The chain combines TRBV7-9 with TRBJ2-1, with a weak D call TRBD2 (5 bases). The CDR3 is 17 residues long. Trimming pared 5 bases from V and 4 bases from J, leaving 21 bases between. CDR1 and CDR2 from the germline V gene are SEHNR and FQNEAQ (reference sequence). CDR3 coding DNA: TGTGCCAGCAGCCCCCCTTACACACTACGGGAATACAATGAGCAGTTCTTC. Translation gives CASSPPYTLREYNEQFF.

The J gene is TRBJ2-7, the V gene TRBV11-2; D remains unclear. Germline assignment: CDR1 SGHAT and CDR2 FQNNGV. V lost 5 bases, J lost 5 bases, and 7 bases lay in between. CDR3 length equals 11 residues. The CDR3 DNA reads TGTGCCAGCAGCCCCTACCACGAGCAGTACTTC. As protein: CASSPYHEQYF.

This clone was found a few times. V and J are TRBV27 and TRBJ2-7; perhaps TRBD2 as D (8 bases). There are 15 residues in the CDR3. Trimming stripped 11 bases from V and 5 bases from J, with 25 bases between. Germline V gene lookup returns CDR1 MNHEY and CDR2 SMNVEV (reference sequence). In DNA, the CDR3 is TGTGCCTCGGGGGGGGGACAGCTCCTTCCGAACGAGCAGTACTTC. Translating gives CASGGGQLLPNEQYF.

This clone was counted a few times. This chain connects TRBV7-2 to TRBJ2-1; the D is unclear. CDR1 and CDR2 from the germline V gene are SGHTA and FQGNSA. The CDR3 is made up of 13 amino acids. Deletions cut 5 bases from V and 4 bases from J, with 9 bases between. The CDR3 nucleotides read TGTGCCAGCAGCCCCGTACAGTACAATGAGCAGTTCTTC. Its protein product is CASSPVQYNEQFF. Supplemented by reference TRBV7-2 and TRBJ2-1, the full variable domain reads GAGVSQSPSNKVTEKGKDVELRCDPISGHTALYWYRQSLGQGLEFLIYFQGNSAPDKSGLPSDRFSAERTGGSVSTLTIQRTQQEDSAVYLCASSPVQYNEQFFGPGTRLTVL.

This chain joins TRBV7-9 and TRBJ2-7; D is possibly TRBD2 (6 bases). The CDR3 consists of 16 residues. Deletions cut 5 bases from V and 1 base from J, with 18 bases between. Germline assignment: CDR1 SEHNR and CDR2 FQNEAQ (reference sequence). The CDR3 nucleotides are TGTGCCAGCAGCCCCGCCGGGACTCCTTCATCCTACGAGCAGTACGTC. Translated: CASSPAGTPSSYEQYV.

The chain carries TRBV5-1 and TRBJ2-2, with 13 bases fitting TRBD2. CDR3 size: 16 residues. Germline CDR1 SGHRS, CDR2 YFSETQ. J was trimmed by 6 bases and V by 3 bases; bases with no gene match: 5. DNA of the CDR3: TGCGCCAGCAGCTGGACTAGCGGGAGTATGGCCGGGGAGCTGTTTTTT. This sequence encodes CASSWTSGSMAGELFF.

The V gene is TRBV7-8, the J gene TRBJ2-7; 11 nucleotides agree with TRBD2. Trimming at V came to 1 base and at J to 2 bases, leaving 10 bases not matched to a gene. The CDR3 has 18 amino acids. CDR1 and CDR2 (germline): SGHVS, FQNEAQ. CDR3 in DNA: TGTGCCAGCAGCTTAGTAGGGTTGCCGGGACTAGCGGCCTACGAGCAGTACTTC. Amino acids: CASSLVGLPGLAAYEQYF.

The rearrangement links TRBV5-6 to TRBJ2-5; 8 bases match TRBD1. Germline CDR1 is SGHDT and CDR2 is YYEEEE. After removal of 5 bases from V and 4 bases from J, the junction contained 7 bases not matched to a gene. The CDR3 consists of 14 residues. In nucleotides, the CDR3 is TGTGCCAGCAGGTCAGGGGGCGAAGGAGAGACCCAGTACTTC. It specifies CASRSGGEGETQYF.

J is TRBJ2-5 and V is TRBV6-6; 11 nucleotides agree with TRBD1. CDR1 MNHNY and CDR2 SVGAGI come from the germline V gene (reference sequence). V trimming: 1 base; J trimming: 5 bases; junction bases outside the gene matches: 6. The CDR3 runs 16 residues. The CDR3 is CASSYLGTGGMETQYF. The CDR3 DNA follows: TGTGCCAGCAGTTACTTAGGGACAGGGGGTATGGAGACCCAGTACTTC.

CDR3 amino acids: CSVEDHGEGGFNEQFF. DNA for the CDR3: TGCAGCGTTGAAGATCATGGGGAGGGGGGTTTCAATGAGCAGTTCTTC. This chain uses TRBV29-1 with TRBJ2-1; a weak D match, TRBD2 (7 bases). V dropped 0 bases and J dropped 6 bases, with 18 bases sitting between them. The CDR3 loop spans 16 amino acids. Per the germline V gene, CDR1 is SQVTM and CDR2 is ANQGSEA.

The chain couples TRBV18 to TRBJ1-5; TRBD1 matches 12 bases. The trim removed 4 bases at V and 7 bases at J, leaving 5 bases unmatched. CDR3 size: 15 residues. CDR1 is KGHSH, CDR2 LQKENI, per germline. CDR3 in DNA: TGTGCCAGCTCACGGGGACAGGGGGCGAGGCAGCCCCAGCATTTT. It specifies CASSRGQGARQPQHF.

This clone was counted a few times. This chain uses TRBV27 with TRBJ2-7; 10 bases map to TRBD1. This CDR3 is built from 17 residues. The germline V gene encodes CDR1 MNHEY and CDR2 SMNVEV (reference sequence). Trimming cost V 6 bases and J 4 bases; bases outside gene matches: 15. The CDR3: CASSLSGTGALGYEQYF. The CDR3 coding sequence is TGTGCCAGCAGCCTTTCAGGGACAGGGGCCCTAGGGTACGAGCAGTACTTC.

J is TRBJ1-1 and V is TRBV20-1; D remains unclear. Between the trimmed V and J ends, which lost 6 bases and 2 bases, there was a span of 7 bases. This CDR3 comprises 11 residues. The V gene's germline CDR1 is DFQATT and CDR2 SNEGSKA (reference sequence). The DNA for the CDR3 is TGCAGTGCCGACAAAAACACTGAAGCTTTCTTT. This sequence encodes CSADKNTEAFF.

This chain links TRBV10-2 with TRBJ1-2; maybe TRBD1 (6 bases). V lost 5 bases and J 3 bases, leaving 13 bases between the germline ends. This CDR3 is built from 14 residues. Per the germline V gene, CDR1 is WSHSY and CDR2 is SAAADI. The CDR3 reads CASSLQGMDYGYTF. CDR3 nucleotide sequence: TGCGCCAGCAGTCTACAGGGTATGGACTATGGCTACACCTTC.

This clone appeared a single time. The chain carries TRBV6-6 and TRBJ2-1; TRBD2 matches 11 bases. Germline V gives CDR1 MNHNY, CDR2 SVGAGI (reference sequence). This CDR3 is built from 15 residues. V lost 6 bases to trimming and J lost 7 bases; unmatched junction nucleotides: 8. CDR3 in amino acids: CASSNSGRASNEQFF. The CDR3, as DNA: TGTGCCAGCAGCAATAGCGGGAGGGCCTCGAATGAGCAGTTCTTC.

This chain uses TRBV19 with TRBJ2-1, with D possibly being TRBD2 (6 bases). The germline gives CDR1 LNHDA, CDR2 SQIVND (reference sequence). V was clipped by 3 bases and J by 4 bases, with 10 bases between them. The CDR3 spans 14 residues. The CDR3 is CASSIVADYNEQFF. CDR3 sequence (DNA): TGTGCCAGTAGTATTGTAGCGGATTACAATGAGCAGTTCTTC.

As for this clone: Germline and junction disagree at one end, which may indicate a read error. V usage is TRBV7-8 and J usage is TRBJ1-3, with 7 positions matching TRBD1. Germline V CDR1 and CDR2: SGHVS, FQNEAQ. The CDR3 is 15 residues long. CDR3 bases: TGTGCCAGCAGCTTACTGACAGGGAGTGGAGACACCATATATTTT. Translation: CASSLLTGSGDTIYF.

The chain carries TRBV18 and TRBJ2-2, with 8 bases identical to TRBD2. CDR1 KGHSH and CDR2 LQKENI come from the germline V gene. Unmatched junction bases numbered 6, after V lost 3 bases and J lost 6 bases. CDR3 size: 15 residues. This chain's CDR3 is CASSPAGTSSGELFF. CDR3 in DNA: TGTGCCAGCTCACCGGCCGGGACTAGTTCCGGGGAGCTGTTTTTT.

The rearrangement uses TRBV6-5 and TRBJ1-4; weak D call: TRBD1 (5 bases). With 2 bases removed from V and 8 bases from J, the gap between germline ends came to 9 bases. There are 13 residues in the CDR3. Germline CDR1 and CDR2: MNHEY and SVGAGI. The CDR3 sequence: CASSYRGGEKLFF. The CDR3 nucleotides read TGTGCCAGCAGTTACAGGGGAGGCGAAAAACTGTTTTTT.

CDR3 sequence reads: CASWTGGTEAFF. The CDR3 DNA reads as TGTGCCAGTTGGACAGGGGGCACTGAAGCTTTCTTT. The rearrangement uses TRBV19 and TRBJ1-1; the match to TRBD1 covers 10 bases. The germline V gene has CDR1 LNHDA and CDR2 SQIVND (reference sequence). CDR3 length equals 12 residues. V trimming: 8 bases; J trimming: 4 bases; junction bases outside the gene matches: 1. Combining the CDR3 with reference TRBV19 and TRBJ1-1 gives the whole variable domain DGGITQSPKYLFRKEGQNVTLSCEQNLNHDAMYWYRQDPGQGLRLIYYSQIVNDFQKGDIAEGYSVSREKKESFPLTVTSAQKNPTAFYLCASWTGGTEAFFGQGTRLTVV.

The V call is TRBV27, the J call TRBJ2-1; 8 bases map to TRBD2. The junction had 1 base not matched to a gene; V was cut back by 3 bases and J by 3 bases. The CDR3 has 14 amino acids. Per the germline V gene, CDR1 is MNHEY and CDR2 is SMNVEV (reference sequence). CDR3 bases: TGTGCCAGCAGTTTGGGGACTAGCTACAATGAGCAGTTCTTC. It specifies CASSLGTSYNEQFF.

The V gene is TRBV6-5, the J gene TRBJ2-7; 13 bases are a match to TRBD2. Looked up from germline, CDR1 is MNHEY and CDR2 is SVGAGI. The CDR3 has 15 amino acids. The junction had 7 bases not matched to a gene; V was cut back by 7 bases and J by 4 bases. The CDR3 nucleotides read TGTGCCAGCACCGGACTAGCGGGAGTGGGTTACGAGCAGTACTTC. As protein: CASTGLAGVGYEQYF.

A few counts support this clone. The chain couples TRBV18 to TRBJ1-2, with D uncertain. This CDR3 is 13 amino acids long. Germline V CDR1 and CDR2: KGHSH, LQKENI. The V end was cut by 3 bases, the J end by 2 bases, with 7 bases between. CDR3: CASSPAANYGYTF. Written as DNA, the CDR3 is TGTGCCAGCTCACCGGCAGCGAACTATGGCTACACCTTC.